The entry below gives a single TCR beta chain sequence along with its context. The data are from a study of shared clonotypes between healthy human individuals. Only in-frame clones appear in the TCRdb table, and some are missing; sequencing was by immunoSEQ multiplex PCR. The sample includes 2.3 million or so clones, 80% to 95% of them seen just once. The germline V gene has CDR1 MDHEN and CDR2 SYDVKM. The germline V and J ends were trimmed by 4 bases and 8 bases, with 14 bases remaining between them. This CDR3 spans 13 amino acids. The sample taken for sequencing was naive CD4+ T cells from PBMCs. Subset reported: CD45RA+ positively selected. The clonotype originates from a man between 18 and 35 years old in good health. Some clones in this sample may be carry-over from other donors' samples. The gene calls are TRBV28 and TRBJ1-2, with D possibly matching TRBD1 (6 bases). CDR3 sequence (DNA): TGTGCCAGCAGTTATGGGACACCCCCGGGCTACACCTTC. Amino acids: CASSYGTPPGYTF.